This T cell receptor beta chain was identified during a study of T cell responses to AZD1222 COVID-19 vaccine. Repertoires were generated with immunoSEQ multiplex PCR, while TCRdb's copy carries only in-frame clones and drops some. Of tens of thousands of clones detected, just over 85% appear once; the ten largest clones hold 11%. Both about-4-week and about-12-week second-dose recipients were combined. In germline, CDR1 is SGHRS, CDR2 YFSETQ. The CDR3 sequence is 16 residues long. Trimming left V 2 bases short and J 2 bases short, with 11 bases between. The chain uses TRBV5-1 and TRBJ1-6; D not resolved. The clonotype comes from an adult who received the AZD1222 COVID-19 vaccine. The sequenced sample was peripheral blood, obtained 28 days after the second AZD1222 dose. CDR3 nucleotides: TGCGCCAGCAGCTTCGGGGATGTCGCCTATAATTCACCCCTCCACTTT. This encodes CASSFGDVAYNSPLHF.